A single sample is the source of the 26 T cell receptor beta chains below, sequenced in a study of low-dose radiotherapy and immunotherapy resistance in tumors. TRAV- and TRBV-specific primers primed first-strand cDNA, covering alpha and beta chains. TCR amplification used roughly 18 PCR cycles, a constant-region primer and a V-primer adapter. One entry per CDR3 protein results from TCRdb running MiXCR on the reads. The profile covers more than 10,000 distinct CDR3 sequences, with roughly 60% appearing a single time and approximately 8% taken by the ten largest. These receptors all stem from a human donor with advanced metastatic prostate, ovarian, gallbladder or colorectal cancer (not recorded which). This table probably holds off-target reads from a library built for another chain.

The chain couples TRBV28 to TRBJ1-1; 8 positions agree with TRBD1. The V segment lost 7 bases and the J segment 5 bases; nucleotides outside the gene matches: 6. The CDR3 is 13 amino acids. Germline V gene data show CDR1 as MDHEN and CDR2 as SYDVKM. The CDR3 protein is CASTLQGVTEAFF. The CDR3 region has the DNA TGTGCCAGCACTCTACAGGGGGTAACTGAAGCTTTCTTT.

The J gene is TRBJ2-7, the V gene TRBV7-2; no clear D. Germline V gene lookup returns CDR1 SGHTA and CDR2 FQGNSA. V lost 3 bases and J lost 1, with 10 bases in between. This CDR3 is built from 14 residues. The CDR3 sequence is CASSFSDGSYEQYF. CDR3 DNA sequence: TGTGCCAGCAGCTTTTCGGACGGGTCCTACGAGCAGTACTTC. Based on the CDR3 plus reference TRBV7-2 and TRBJ2-7, the full variable domain is GAGVSQSPSNKVTEKGKDVELRCDPISGHTALYWYRQSLGQGLEFLIYFQGNSAPDKSGLPSDRFSAERTGGSVSTLTIQRTQQEDSAVYLCASSFSDGSYEQYFGPGTRLTVT.

The chain is built from TRBV5-1 and TRBJ1-2; 8 bases align to TRBD1. This CDR3 is built from 13 residues. Germline CDR1 and CDR2: SGHRS and YFSETQ. The V and J ends lost 4 bases and 6 bases, in that order; junction bases with no gene match: 5. CDR3 loop: CASSPGGSNGYTF. As DNA, the CDR3 is TGCGCCAGCAGCCCAGGGGGCTCTAATGGCTACACCTTC.

The J gene is TRBJ2-2, the V gene TRBV7-2; D is unresolved. Trimming pared 2 bases from V and 3 bases from J, leaving 13 bases between. The CDR3 length is 16 residues. Germline assignment: CDR1 SGHTA and CDR2 FQGNSA. In DNA form, the CDR3 reads TGTGCCAGCAGCTTATCTATGGGATCTCACACCGGGGAGCTGTTTTTT. It yields the protein CASSLSMGSHTGELFF.

This rearrangement joins TRBV6-2 or TRBV6-3 to TRBJ2-3, with D perhaps TRBD2 (6 bases). Trimming shortened V by 7 bases and J by 2 bases, and 7 bases separated the two germline ends. CDR1 and CDR2 from the germline V gene are MNHEY and SVGEGT. The CDR3 is 12 amino acids. Here the CDR3 DNA reads TGTGCCAGCAAGCGGGCCACAGATACGCAGTATTTT. Translating it yields CASKRATDTQYF.

The V call is TRBV20-1, the J call TRBJ2-3; 8 bases are shared with TRBD1. Germline loops: CDR1 DFQATT, CDR2 SNEGSKA (reference sequence). The CDR3 extends over 13 amino acids. The ends lost 6 bases at V and 4 bases at J; junction bases unmatched: 6. The CDR3 DNA follows: TGCAGTGCATCCAGGGGGCTCCCAGATACGCAGTATTTT. This codes for CSASRGLPDTQYF.

V gene TRBV6-2 or TRBV6-3 combines with J gene TRBJ2-4; 7 bases align to TRBD1. Per the germline V gene, CDR1 is MNHEY and CDR2 is SVGEGT. CDR3 size: 18 residues. Unmatched junction bases numbered 9, after V lost 0 bases and J lost 1 base. This CDR3 reads CASSYSIQEGAAKNIQYF. The CDR3 region has the DNA TGTGCCAGCAGTTACTCGATCCAAGAGGGGGCGGCCAAAAACATTCAGTACTTC.

The rearrangement joins TRBV9 to TRBJ2-1; 14 bases fit TRBD2. The germline V gene encodes CDR1 SGDLS and CDR2 YYNGEE. The V segment lost 2 bases and the J segment 6 bases; nucleotides outside the gene matches: 4. The CDR3 contains 16 residues. CDR3 in amino acids: CASSVGLAGEGNEQFF. CDR3 nucleotide sequence: TGTGCCAGCAGCGTGGGACTAGCGGGAGAGGGCAATGAGCAGTTCTTC.

The V and J genes are TRBV12-3 or TRBV12-4 and TRBJ1-1, with 7 nucleotides matching TRBD1. V shed 5 bases and J 7 bases; nucleotides not matched to a gene: 7. The CDR3 totals 13 residues. The CDR3 DNA reads TGTGCCAGCAGTCTCCAGGGGGGAGGTGAAGCTTTCTTT. It is translated as CASSLQGGGEAFF.

This clonotype was counted once. The genes are TRBV20-1 and TRBJ2-6; 9 positions match TRBD1. J was trimmed by 4 bases and V by 6 bases; bases with no gene match: 4. CDR3 size: 14 residues. Germline CDR1 is DFQATT and CDR2 is SNEGSKA (reference sequence). Here the CDR3 DNA reads TGCAGTGCCATACAGGGGGCCGGGGCCAACGTCCTGACTTTC. Protein product: CSAIQGAGANVLTF.

The genes are TRBV7-2 and TRBJ2-2; D is undetermined. The CDR3 length is 13 residues. The V end lost 3 bases, the J end lost 2 bases, and 4 bases lay between the germline ends. Germline V lookup: CDR1 SGHTA, CDR2 FQGNSA. The chain's CDR3 is CASSFLNTGELFF. CDR3 DNA sequence: TGTGCCAGCAGCTTCCTTAACACCGGGGAGCTGTTTTTT.

V is TRBV9 and J is TRBJ1-2; possibly TRBD1 for D (6 bases). This CDR3 is built from 15 residues. Trimming took 4 bases from V and 1 from J, leaving 14 bases between them. The germline gives CDR1 SGDLS, CDR2 YYNGEE. CDR3 bases: TGTGCCAGCAGCCCCAGGAGAGGGGGTAACTATGGCTACACCTTC. Amino acid sequence: CASSPRRGGNYGYTF.

The table lists this clonotype with a count of one. V is TRBV29-1 and J is TRBJ2-1; D call uncertain. This CDR3 comprises 13 residues. Germline assignment: CDR1 SQVTM and CDR2 ANQGSEA. V shed 3 bases and J shed 5 bases, with 11 bases lying between them. The CDR3 DNA reads as TGCAGCGTTGATAACAGTTTCCACAATGAGCAGTTCTTC. Amino acid sequence: CSVDNSFHNEQFF.

The V call is TRBV4-3, the J call TRBJ2-1; 11 bases map to TRBD2. The germline gives CDR1 LGHNA, CDR2 YSLEER. The CDR3 runs 16 residues. V dropped 4 bases and J dropped 4; count of bases not matched to a gene: 6. The CDR3 bases are TGCGCCAGCAGCCCCCTCGGGACTAGCGGTTACAATGAGCAGTTCTTC. Its translation: CASSPLGTSGYNEQFF.

The V gene is TRBV3-1, the J gene TRBJ1-2; 7 nucleotides align to TRBD1. Germline loops: CDR1 LGHDT, CDR2 YNNKEL (reference sequence). This CDR3 is built from 16 residues. V shed 1 base, J shed 8 bases, and the junction held 13 bases outside the gene matches. The CDR3 protein is CASSQGTGAVSGGYTF. CDR3 DNA: TGTGCCAGCAGCCAAGGAACAGGGGCAGTATCGGGCGGCTACACCTTC. Filled out from reference TRBV3-1 and TRBJ1-2, the complete variable domain reads DTAVSQTPKYLVTQMGNDKSIKCEQNLGHDTMYWYKQDSKKFLKIMFSYNNKELIINETVPNRFSPKSPDKAHLNLHINSLELGDSAVYFCASSQGTGAVSGGYTFGSGTRLTVV.

The rearrangement uses TRBV28 and TRBJ2-7, with D unresolved. This CDR3 region has 15 residues. From germline, CDR1 is MDHEN and CDR2 SYDVKM. Between the trimmed V and J ends, which lost 3 bases and 2 bases, there was a span of 14 bases. This chain's CDR3 is CASSLFGGNTYEQYF. CDR3 coding DNA: TGTGCCAGCAGTTTGTTTGGCGGAAATACCTACGAGCAGTACTTC. Drawing the rest from reference TRBV28 and TRBJ2-7, the complete variable domain is DVKVTQSSRYLVKRTGEKVFLECVQDMDHENMFWYRQDPGLGLRLIYFSYDVKMKEKGDIPEGYSVSREKKERFSLILESASTNQTSMYLCASSLFGGNTYEQYFGPGTRLTVT.

The chain is built from TRBV7-8 and TRBJ2-7; D is unresolved. Germline assignment: CDR1 SGHVS and CDR2 FQNEAQ. The CDR3 spans 14 residues. Trimming pared 3 bases from V and 3 bases from J, leaving 12 bases between. CDR3: CASSFGRRNYEQYF. CDR3 in DNA: TGTGCCAGCAGCTTCGGCAGGCGTAACTACGAGCAGTACTTC.

In DNA, the CDR3 is TGTGCCAGCAGCACGGGACACCTATCTCAGCCCCAGCATTTT. Amino acids: CASSTGHLSQPQHF. The chain joins TRBV28 to TRBJ1-5; D is perhaps TRBD1 (6 bases). This CDR3 contains 14 residues. From germline, CDR1 is MDHEN and CDR2 SYDVKM. Trimming shortened V by 6 bases and J by 6 bases, and 15 bases separated the two germline ends.

The V and J genes are TRBV6-8 and TRBJ2-1; TRBD2 agrees at 7 bases. Looked up from germline, CDR1 is MNHGY and CDR2 is SAAAGT. The CDR3 consists of 14 residues. V gave up 11 bases and J gave up 8 bases; unmatched junction bases: 15. This CDR3 reads CAVGEWEGKHEQFF. CDR3 nucleotide sequence: TGTGCCGTTGGGGAGTGGGAGGGTAAACATGAGCAGTTCTTC.

V gene TRBV5-1 combines with J gene TRBJ1-3; 11 positions match TRBD1. Germline-derived CDR1 and CDR2 are SGHRS and YFSETQ. The CDR3 runs 16 residues. V shed 4 bases, J shed 4 bases, and the junction held 7 bases outside the gene matches. The CDR3 sequence: CASSLGQGAAGNTIYF. As DNA, the CDR3 is TGCGCCAGCAGCCTCGGACAGGGGGCTGCAGGAAACACCATATATTTT. Full variable domain (rest looked up from reference TRBV5-1 and TRBJ1-3): KAGVTQTPRYLIKTRGQQVTLSCSPISGHRSVSWYQQTPGQGLQFLFEYFSETQRNKGNFPGRFSGRQFSNSRSEMNVSTLELGDSALYLCASSLGQGAAGNTIYFGEGSWLTVV.

This clonotype was seen a handful of times. V and J are TRBV6-6 and TRBJ2-4; tentative D call: TRBD2 (6 bases). The CDR3 totals 13 residues. Between the trimmed V and J ends, which lost 7 bases and 5 bases, there was a span of 12 bases. Per the germline V gene, CDR1 is MNHNY and CDR2 is SVGAGI (reference sequence). The CDR3 sequence is CASKGGVENIQYF. The CDR3 bases are TGTGCCAGCAAAGGAGGGGTCGAAAACATTCAGTACTTC.

CDR3 sequence: CASISPNPNVRNTGELFF. The CDR3 DNA is TGTGCCAGCATTTCCCCCAACCCGAATGTTCGAAACACCGGGGAGCTGTTTTTT. The V call is TRBV6-2 or TRBV6-3, the J call TRBJ2-2; D is unresolved. Germline lookup yields CDR1 MNHEY and CDR2 SVGEGT. Trimming removed 7 bases from V and 2 bases from J, with 23 bases in between. This CDR3 has 18 residues.

The chain uses TRBV9 and TRBJ1-3; D is perhaps TRBD1 (6 bases). V lost 3 bases and J 4 bases, leaving 17 bases between the germline ends. Germline V gene sequence: CDR1 SGDLS, CDR2 YYNGEE. CDR3 size: 16 residues. The CDR3 coding sequence is TGTGCCAGCAGCGGAACCGGGACACAGCTCGGAAACACCATATATTTT. This translates into CASSGTGTQLGNTIYF.

This clonotype occurred a few times. The chain couples TRBV7-2 to TRBJ1-2; 9 nucleotides align to TRBD1. V was pared by 1 base and J by 8 bases, with 5 bases of the junction left unmatched. Germline V gene data show CDR1 as SGHTA and CDR2 as FQGNSA. The CDR3 extends over 14 amino acids. The CDR3 DNA is TGTGCCAGCAGCTTAGGACAGGGGGGGTACGGCTACACCTTC. Translated: CASSLGQGGYGYTF.

This clonotype was seen a few times. This chain uses TRBV2 with TRBJ1-5; unclear D gene. The CDR3 contains 18 residues. V was shortened by 0 bases and J by 4 bases, with 19 bases between the two germline ends. Per the germline V gene, CDR1 is SNHLY and CDR2 is FYNNEI. The CDR3 coding sequence is TGTGCCAGCAGTGAAGCGCGTCTGGTGGGCGTCGGGAATCAGCCCCAGCATTTT. Its translation is CASSEARLVGVGNQPQHF.

The chain recombines TRBV7-9 with TRBJ2-4; 7 bases map to TRBD1. CDR3 size: 14 residues. The J segment lost 6 bases and the V segment lost 5 bases, leaving 7 bases of the junction unmatched. Looked up from germline, CDR1 is SEHNR and CDR2 is FQNEAQ (reference sequence). The CDR3 coding sequence is TGTGCCAGCAGCCAAGGGGACAGAACAAACATTCAGTACTTC. It encodes CASSQGDRTNIQYF.